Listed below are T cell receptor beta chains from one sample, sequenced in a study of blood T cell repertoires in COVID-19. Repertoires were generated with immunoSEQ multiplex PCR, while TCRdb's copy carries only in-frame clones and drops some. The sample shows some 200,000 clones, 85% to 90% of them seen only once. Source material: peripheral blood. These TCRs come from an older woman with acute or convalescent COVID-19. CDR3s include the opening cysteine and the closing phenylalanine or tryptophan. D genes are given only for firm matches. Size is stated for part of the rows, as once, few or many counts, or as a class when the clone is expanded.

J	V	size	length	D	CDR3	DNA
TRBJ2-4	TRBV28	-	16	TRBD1	CASSLRQGWAKNIQYF	TGTGCCAGCAGTCTAAGACAGGGCTGGGCCAAAAACATTCAGTACTTC
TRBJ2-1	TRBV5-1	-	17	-	CASSLQTTHPLANEQFF	TGCGCCAGCAGCTTACAAACTACCCACCCGCTTGCCAATGAGCAGTTCTTC
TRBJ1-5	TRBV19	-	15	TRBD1	CATSTGGFLNQPQHF	TGTGCCACATCGACAGGGGGCTTCTTAAATCAGCCCCAGCATTTT
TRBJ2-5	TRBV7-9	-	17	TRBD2	CASSLGAASGPQETQYF	TGTGCCAGCAGCTTAGGGGCTGCTAGCGGGCCCCAAGAGACCCAGTACTTC
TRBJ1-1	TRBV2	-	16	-	CASSEMQGSLGPEAFF	TGTGCCAGCAGTGAAATGCAGGGTAGTTTGGGTCCTGAAGCTTTCTTT
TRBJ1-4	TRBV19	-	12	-	CASRRGGEKLFF	TGTGCCAGCCGCCGGGGGGGTGAAAAACTGTTTTTT
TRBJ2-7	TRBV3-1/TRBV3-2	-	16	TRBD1	CASSFTGTGSTYEQYF	TGTGCCAGCAGCTTCACCGGGACAGGGTCTACCTACGAGCAGTACTTC
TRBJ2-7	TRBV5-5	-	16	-	CASSLQTTQSSYEQYF	TGTGCCAGCAGCCTCCAGACTACCCAGAGCTCCTACGAGCAGTACTTC
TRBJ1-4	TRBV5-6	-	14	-	CASSLTGPGEKLFF	TGTGCCAGCAGCCTTACAGGGCCGGGTGAAAAACTGTTTTTT
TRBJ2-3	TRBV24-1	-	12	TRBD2	CATSWTSGRAGF	TGTGCCACCAGTTGGACTAGCGGGAGGGCGGGTTTT
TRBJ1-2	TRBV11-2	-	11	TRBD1	CASSLTGVGAF	TGTGCCAGCAGCTTAACAGGGGTAGGGGCCTTC
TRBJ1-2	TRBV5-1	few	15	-	CASSLALTDLYGYTF	TGCGCCAGCAGCTTGGCCCTCACAGATCTCTATGGCTACACCTTC
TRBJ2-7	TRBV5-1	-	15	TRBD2	CASSWGTSGSNEQYF	TGCGCCAGCAGCTGGGGGACTAGCGGGAGTAATGAGCAGTACTTC
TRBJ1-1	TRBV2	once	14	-	CASLPIAMNTEAFF	TGTGCCAGCTTACCGATCGCTATGAACACTGAAGCTTTCTTT
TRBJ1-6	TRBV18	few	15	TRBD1	CASSPGTGGQGALHF	TGTGCCAGCTCACCAGGGACAGGAGGCCAGGGGGCCCTCCACTTT
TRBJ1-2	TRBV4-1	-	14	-	CASSQEGGNYGYTF	TGCGCCAGCAGCCAAGAGGGGGGAAACTATGGCTACACCTTC
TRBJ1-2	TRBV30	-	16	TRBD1	CAWSVGTGDSPYGYTF	TGTGCCTGGAGTGTTGGGACAGGGGACTCTCCCTACGGCTACACCTTC
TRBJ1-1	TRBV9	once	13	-	CASSVGAYPEAFF	TGTGCCAGCAGCGTAGGGGCATACCCTGAAGCTTTCTTT
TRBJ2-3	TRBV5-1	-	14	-	CASNRDISTDTQYF	TGCGCCAGCAACCGGGACATTAGCACAGATACGCAGTATTTT
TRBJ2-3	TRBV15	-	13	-	CATSRRVTDTQYF	TGTGCCACCAGCAGGAGGGTTACAGATACGCAGTATTTT
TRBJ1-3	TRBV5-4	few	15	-	CASSKPDRPGNTIYF	TGTGCCAGCAGCAAGCCTGACAGACCTGGAAACACCATATATTTT
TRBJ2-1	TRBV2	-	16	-	CASSEAQLKGKTEQFF	TGTGCCAGCAGTGAAGCCCAGCTGAAGGGGAAGACTGAGCAGTTCTTC
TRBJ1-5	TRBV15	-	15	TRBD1	CATSRVGGYNQPQHF	TGTGCCACCAGCAGAGTAGGGGGCTACAATCAGCCCCAGCATTTT
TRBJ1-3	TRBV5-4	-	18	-	CASSLAGGPPLSGNTIYF	TGTGCCAGCAGCTTGGCCGGGGGTCCTCCTCTCTCTGGAAACACCATATATTTT
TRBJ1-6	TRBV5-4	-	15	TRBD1	CASSPRTGLNSPLHF	TGTGCCAGCAGCCCCCGGACAGGGTTAAATTCACCCCTCCACTTT
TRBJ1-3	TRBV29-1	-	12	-	CSVETTGNTIYF	TGCAGCGTTGAGACAACTGGAAACACCATATATTTT
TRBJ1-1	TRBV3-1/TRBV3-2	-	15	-	CASSFSLGMNTEAFF	TGTGCCAGCAGCTTCAGTCTGGGCATGAACACTGAAGCTTTCTTT
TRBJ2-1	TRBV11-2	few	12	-	CASSLISNEQFF	TGTGCCAGCAGCCTAATATCCAATGAGCAGTTCTTC
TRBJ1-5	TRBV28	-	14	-	CASHYGGRNQPQHF	TGTGCCAGCCACTACGGGGGGCGTAATCAGCCCCAGCATTTT
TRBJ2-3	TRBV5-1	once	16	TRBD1	CASSLRDRGQADTQYF	TGCGCCAGCAGCTTAAGGGACAGGGGGCAGGCAGATACGCAGTATTTT
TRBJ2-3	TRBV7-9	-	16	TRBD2	CASSFFLAASTDTQYF	TGTGCCAGCAGCTTTTTCCTAGCGGCAAGCACAGATACGCAGTATTTT
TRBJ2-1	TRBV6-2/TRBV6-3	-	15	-	CASSQISRGYNEQFF	TGTGCCAGCAGCCAAATCTCTCGGGGCTACAATGAGCAGTTCTTC
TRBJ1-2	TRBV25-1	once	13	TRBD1	CASTPGQGSGYTF	TGTGCCAGCACGCCGGGACAGGGTTCTGGCTACACCTTC
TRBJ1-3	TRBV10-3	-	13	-	CAISAVSGNTIYF	TGTGCCATCAGTGCGGTCTCTGGAAACACCATATATTTT
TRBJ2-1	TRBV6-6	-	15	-	CASSPGLYTDNEQFF	TGTGCCAGCAGTCCGGGACTCTACACCGACAATGAGCAGTTCTTC
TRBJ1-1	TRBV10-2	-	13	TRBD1	CASNADRGLEAFF	TGCGCCAGCAACGCAGACAGGGGGCTTGAAGCTTTCTTT
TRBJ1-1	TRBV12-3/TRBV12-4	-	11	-	CASSFGVTAFF	TGTGCCAGCAGTTTCGGAGTTACAGCTTTCTTT
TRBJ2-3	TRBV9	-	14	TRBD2	CASSVGLATDTQYF	TGTGCCAGCAGCGTAGGACTAGCCACAGATACGCAGTATTTT
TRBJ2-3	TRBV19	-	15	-	CASRSQGWGTDTQYF	TGTGCCAGTAGATCACAGGGTTGGGGCACAGATACGCAGTATTTT